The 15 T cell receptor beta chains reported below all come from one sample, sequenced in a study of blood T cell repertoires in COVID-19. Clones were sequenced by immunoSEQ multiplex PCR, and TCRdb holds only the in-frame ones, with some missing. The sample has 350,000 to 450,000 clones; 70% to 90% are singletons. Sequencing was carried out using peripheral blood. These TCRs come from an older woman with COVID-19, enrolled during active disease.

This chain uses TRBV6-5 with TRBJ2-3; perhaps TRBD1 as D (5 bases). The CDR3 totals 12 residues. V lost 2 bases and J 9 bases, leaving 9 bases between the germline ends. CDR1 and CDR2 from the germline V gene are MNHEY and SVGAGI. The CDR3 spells CASSYQGSTQYF. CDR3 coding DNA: TGTGCCAGCAGTTACCAGGGATCCACGCAGTATTTT.

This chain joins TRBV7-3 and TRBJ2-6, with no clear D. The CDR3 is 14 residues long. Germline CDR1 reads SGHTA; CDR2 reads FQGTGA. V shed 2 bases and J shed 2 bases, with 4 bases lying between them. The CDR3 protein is CASSLSAGANVLTF. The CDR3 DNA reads TGTGCCAGCAGCTTATCGGCTGGGGCCAACGTCCTGACTTTC. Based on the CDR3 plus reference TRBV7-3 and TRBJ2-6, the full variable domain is GAGVSQTPSNKVTEKGKYVELRCDPISGHTALYWYRQSLGQGPEFLIYFQGTGAADDSGLPNDRFFAVRPEGSVSTLKIQRTERGDSAVYLCASSLSAGANVLTFGAGSRLTVL.

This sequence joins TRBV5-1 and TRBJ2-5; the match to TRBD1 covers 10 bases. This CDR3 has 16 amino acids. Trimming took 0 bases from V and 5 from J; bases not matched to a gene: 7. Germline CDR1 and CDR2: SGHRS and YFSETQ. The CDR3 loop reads CASSLGVGTGAETQYF. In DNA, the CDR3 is TGCGCCAGCAGCTTGGGAGTAGGGACAGGGGCGGAGACCCAGTACTTC. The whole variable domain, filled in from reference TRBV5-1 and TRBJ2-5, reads KAGVTQTPRYLIKTRGQQVTLSCSPISGHRSVSWYQQTPGQGLQFLFEYFSETQRNKGNFPGRFSGRQFSNSRSEMNVSTLELGDSALYLCASSLGVGTGAETQYFGPGTRLLVL.

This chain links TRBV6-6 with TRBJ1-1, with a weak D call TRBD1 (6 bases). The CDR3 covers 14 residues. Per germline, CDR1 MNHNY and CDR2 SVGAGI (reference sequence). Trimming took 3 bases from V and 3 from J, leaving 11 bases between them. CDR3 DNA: TGTGCCAGCAGTTATCGCAGGGGTTACACTGAAGCTTTCTTT. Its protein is CASSYRRGYTEAFF.

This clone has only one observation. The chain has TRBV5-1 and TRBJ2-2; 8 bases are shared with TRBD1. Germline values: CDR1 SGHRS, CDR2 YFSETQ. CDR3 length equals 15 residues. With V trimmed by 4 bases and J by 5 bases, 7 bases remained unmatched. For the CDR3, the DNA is TGCGCCAGCAGCCCGGACAGGGCATTGACCGGGGAGCTGTTTTTT. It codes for CASSPDRALTGELFF.

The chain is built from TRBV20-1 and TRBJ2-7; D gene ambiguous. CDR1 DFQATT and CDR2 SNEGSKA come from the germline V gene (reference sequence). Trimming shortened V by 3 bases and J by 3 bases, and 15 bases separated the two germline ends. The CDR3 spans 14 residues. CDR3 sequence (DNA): TGCAGTGCTAGTGACCCCGACATCTACTACGAGCAGTACTTC. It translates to CSASDPDIYYEQYF.

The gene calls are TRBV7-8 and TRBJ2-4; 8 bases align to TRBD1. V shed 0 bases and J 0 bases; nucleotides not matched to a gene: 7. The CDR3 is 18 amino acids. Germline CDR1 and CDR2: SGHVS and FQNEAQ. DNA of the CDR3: TGTGCCAGCAGCTTAGCGCGGACAGGGACGATAGCCAAAAACATTCAGTACTTC. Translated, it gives CASSLARTGTIAKNIQYF.

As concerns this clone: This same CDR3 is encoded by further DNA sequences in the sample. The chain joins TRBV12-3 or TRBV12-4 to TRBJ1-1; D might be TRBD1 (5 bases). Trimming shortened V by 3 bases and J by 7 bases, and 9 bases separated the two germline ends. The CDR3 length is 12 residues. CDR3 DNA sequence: TGTGCCAGCAGTTTCGGGGGATTTGAAGCTTTCTTT. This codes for CASSFGGFEAFF.

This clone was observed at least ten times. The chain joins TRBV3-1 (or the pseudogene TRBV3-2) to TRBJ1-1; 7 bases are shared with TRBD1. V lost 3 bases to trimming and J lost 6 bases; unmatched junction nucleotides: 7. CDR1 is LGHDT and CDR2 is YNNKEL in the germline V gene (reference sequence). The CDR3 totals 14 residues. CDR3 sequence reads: CASSQDDRAPEAFF. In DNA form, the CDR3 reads TGTGCCAGCAGCCAGGATGACAGGGCCCCTGAAGCTTTCTTT.

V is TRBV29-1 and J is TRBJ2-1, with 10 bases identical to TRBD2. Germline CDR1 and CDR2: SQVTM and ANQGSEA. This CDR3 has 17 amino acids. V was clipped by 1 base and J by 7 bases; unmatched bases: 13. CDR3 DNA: TGCAGCGTTGAAGGCCGACAAGCGGGGGGGCCGGGGAATGAGCAGTTCTTC. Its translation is CSVEGRQAGGPGNEQFF.

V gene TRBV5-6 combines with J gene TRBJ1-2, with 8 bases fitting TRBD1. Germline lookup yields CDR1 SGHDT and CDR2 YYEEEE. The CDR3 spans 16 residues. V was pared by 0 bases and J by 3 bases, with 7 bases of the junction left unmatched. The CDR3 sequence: CASSLGDRGGDYGYTF. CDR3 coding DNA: TGTGCCAGCAGCTTGGGAGACAGGGGTGGCGACTATGGCTACACCTTC.

CDR3 bases: TGTGCCAGCAGCTATAGCGAGCGGGGGCCGAAAAACATTCAGTACTTC. Translation gives CASSYSERGPKNIQYF. The chain combines TRBV7-9 with TRBJ2-4; 8 nucleotides align to TRBD2. There are 16 residues in the CDR3. Trimming took 4 bases from V and 4 from J; bases not matched to a gene: 9. Germline CDR1 is SEHNR and CDR2 is FQNEAQ (reference sequence).

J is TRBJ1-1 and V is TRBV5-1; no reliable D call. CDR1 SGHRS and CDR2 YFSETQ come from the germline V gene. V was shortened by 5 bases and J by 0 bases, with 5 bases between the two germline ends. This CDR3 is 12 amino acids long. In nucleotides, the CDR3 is TGCGCCAGCAGGAGTGTGAACACTGAAGCTTTCTTT. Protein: CASRSVNTEAFF.

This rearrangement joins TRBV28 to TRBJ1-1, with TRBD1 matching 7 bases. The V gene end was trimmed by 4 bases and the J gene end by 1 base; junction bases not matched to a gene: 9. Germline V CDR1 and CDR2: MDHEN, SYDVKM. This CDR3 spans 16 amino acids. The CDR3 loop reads CASSSEGATTNTEAFF. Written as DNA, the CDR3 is TGTGCCAGCAGTTCCGAGGGGGCAACCACGAACACTGAAGCTTTCTTT.

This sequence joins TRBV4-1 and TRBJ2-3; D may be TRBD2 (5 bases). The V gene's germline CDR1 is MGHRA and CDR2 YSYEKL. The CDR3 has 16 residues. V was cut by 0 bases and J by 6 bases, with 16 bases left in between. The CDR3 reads CASSQDLALIRDTQYF. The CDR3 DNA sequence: TGCGCCAGCAGCCAAGATCTAGCCCTCATTAGGGATACGCAGTATTTT.